The sequence of this T cell receptor beta chain was determined in a study of blood T cells in healthy people across ages. Whole-study findings and limits: Unknown CMV status may confound age-related changes in expanded clones.

The use of a sample-barcoded 5' primer and a J-beta primer mix characterized a second PCR of about 7 to 12 cycles. All samples gave at least 2.5 million CDR3-containing paired-end reads. MiXCR was run by TCRdb on the 5' RACE reads, yielding one entry per CDR3 protein. The repertoire holds 550,000 to 600,000 distinct CDR3 sequences, with around half as singletons. The ends lost 6 bases at V and 2 bases at J; junction bases unmatched: 8. Germline loops: CDR1 MNHNY, CDR2 SVGAGI (reference sequence). The CDR3 loop spans 15 amino acids. Ten or more counts support this clonotype. Antigen unknown. Sequences were obtained from blood. The clonotype originates from a man older than 75 in good health. This sequence joins TRBV6-6 and TRBJ2-7; 9 positions agree with TRBD1. CDR3 region: CASSRGQGNTYEQYF. The CDR3 bases are TGTGCCAGCAGCCGAGGACAGGGGAATACCTACGAGCAGTACTTC.